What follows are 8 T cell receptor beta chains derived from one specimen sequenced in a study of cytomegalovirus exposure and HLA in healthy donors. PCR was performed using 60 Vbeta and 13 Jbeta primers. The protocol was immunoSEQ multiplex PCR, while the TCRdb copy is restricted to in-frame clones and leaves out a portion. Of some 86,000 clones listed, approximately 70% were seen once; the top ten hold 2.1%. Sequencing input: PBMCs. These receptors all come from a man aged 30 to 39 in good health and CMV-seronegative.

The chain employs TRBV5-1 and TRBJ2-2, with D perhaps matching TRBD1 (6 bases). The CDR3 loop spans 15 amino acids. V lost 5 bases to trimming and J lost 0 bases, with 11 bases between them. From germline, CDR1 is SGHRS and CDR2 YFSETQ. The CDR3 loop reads CASRRDNANTGELFF. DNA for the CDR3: TGCGCCAGCAGAAGGGACAACGCGAACACCGGGGAGCTGTTTTTT.

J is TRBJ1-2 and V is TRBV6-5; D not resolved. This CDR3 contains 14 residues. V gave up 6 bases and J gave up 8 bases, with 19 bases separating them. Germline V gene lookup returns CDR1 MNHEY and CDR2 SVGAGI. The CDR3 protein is CASRPNGIGRGYTF. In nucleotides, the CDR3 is TGTGCCAGCAGACCCAACGGGATCGGTAGAGGCTACACCTTC.

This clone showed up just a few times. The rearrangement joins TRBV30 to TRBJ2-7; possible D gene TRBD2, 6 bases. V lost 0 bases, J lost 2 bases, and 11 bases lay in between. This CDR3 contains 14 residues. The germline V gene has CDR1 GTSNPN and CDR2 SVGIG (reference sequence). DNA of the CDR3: TGTGCCTGGAGTGTATTGGCGGGGACCTACGAGCAGTACTTC. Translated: CAWSVLAGTYEQYF. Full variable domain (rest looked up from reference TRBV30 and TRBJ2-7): SQTIHQWPATLVQPVGSPLSLECTVEGTSNPNLYWYRQAAGRGLQLLFYSVGIGQISSEVPQNLSASRPQDRQFILSSKKLLLSDSGFYLCAWSVLAGTYEQYFGPGTRLTVT.

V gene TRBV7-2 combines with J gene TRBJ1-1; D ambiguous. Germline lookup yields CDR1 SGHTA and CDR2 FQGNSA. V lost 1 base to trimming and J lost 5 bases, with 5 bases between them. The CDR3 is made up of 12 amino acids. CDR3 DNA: TGTGCCAGCAGCTTAGGGAGGACTGAAGCTTTCTTT. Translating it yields CASSLGRTEAFF.

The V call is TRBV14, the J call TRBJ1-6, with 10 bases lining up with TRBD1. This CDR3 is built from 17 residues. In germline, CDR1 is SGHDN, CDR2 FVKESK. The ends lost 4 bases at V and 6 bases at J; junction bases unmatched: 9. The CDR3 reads CASSRSTGTGVNSPLHF. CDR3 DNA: TGTGCCAGCAGCCGATCTACAGGGACAGGGGTTAATTCACCCCTCCACTTT.

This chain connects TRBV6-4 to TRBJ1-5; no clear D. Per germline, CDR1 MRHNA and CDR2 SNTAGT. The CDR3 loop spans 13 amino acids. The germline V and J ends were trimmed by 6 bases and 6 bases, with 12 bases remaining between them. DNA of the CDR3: TGTGCCAGCAGCCAGGAACCTGGTCAGCCCCAGCATTTT. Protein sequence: CASSQEPGQPQHF.

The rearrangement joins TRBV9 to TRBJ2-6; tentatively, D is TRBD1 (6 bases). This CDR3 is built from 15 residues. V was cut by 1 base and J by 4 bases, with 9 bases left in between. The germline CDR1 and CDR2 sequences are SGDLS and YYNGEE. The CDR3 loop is CASSVTGTGANVLTF. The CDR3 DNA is TGTGCCAGCAGCGTAACAGGGACCGGGGCCAACGTCCTGACTTTC.

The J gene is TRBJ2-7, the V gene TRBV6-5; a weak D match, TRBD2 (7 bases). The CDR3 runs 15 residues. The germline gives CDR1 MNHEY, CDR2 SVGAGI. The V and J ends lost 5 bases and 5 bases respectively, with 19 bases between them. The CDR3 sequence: CASSTYPRGGDEQYF. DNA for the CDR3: TGTGCCAGCAGTACATACCCCCGCGGGGGCGACGAGCAGTACTTC.